This is a list of T cell receptor beta chains from one sample in a study of CD4 T cells in relation to SARS-CoV-2 and coronaviruses. The protocol was immunoSEQ multiplex PCR, while the TCRdb copy is restricted to in-frame clones and leaves out a portion. The sample has 9,500 to 12,000 clones; approximately 78% are singletons. Their cognate antigens are unknown. Sequenced input: CD4+ T cells from PBMCs, cultured in vitro. The receptors come from a human donor in good health. Each CDR3 is given with its conserved first and last residue. A D gene is named only where the DNA matches it firmly. Clone size, where shown, is once, few, many, or a class for clones that have expanded.

D,J,size,V,DNA,CDR3
-,TRBJ2-3,-,TRBV20-1,TGCAGTGCTCTAATTGATACGCAGTATTTT,CSALIDTQYF
TRBD2,TRBJ2-2,-,TRBV11-3,TGTGCCAGCAGCATTCTAGCGGGGGTCGGGGAGCTGTTTTTT,CASSILAGVGELFF
-,TRBJ2-7,-,TRBV5-1,TGCGCCAGCAGCTGGGACAAGACCTACGAGCAGTACTTC,CASSWDKTYEQYF
-,TRBJ2-3,-,TRBV18,TGTGCCAGCTCACCACCAGAAAATACGCAGTATTTT,CASSPPENTQYF
-,TRBJ1-1,-,TRBV4-2,TGTGCCAGCCTTGGGCCACGGGGGACTGAAGCTTTCTTT,CASLGPRGTEAFF
-,TRBJ2-7,-,TRBV19,TGTGCCAGTAGTATGACGGGATACGGACCCTACGAGCAGTACTTC,CASSMTGYGPYEQYF
-,TRBJ1-2,-,TRBV7-9,TGTGCCAGCAGCTCTTCAGAATGGTATGGCTACACCTTC,CASSSSEWYGYTF
TRBD2,TRBJ2-2,once,TRBV6-2/TRBV6-3,TGTGCCAGCACCCCGCAGCGGGGGGCCGATGACGGGGAGCTGTTTTTT,CASTPQRGADDGELFF
-,TRBJ1-1,-,TRBV6-5,TGTGCCAGCAGTCAACAGGGTGGGTACGCTGAAGCTTTCTTT,CASSQQGGYAEAFF
-,TRBJ2-3,-,TRBV12-3/TRBV12-4,TGTGCCAGCAGTCTTACAGCAGATACGCAGTATTTT,CASSLTADTQYF
TRBD1,TRBJ2-2,-,TRBV6-5,TGTGCCAGCAATGGACAGGGCAACACCGGGGAGCTGTTTTTT,CASNGQGNTGELFF
TRBD1,TRBJ2-7,-,TRBV28,TGTGCCAGCAGACCCTGGGACAGGGTGGCCGCCGAGCAGTACTTC,CASRPWDRVAAEQYF
-,TRBJ1-5,-,TRBV27,TGTGCCAGCAGTGACTCCCCTTTCTATCAGGGGAAAGGCAATCAGCCCCAGCATTTT,CASSDSPFYQGKGNQPQHF
-,TRBJ2-7,-,TRBV6-1,TGTGCCAGCACCCCGGGCATATCCTACGAGCAGTACTTC,CASTPGISYEQYF
TRBD1,TRBJ2-7,few,TRBV7-9,TGTGCCAGCAGCTACCCGGGACAGCGGACCTACGAGCAGTACTTC,CASSYPGQRTYEQYF
-,TRBJ2-2,-,TRBV7-8,TGTGCCAGCAGTTTCGGGACCTACACCGGGGAGCTGTTTTTT,CASSFGTYTGELFF
TRBD2,TRBJ2-7,-,TRBV10-2,TGCGCCAGTACAAAGCCGGGACTAGCGACCTACGAGCAGTACTTC,CASTKPGLATYEQYF
TRBD1,TRBJ2-1,-,TRBV5-6,TGTGCCAGCAGCGTACGGGACAGCGCCTACAATGAGCAGTTCTTC,CASSVRDSAYNEQFF
TRBD1,TRBJ1-4,few,TRBV7-9,TGTGCCAGCACAGGGGGGCAGGAAAATGAAAAACTGTTTTTT,CASTGGQENEKLFF
-,TRBJ1-1,-,TRBV19,TGTGCCAGTAGTATAGTGAACTCGGTCTCAATGGAGAACACTGAAGCTTTCTTT,CASSIVNSVSMENTEAFF
TRBD1,TRBJ2-2,-,TRBV4-1,TGCGCCAGCAGCCAAGGTTTTGTGGACAGGCTTCAAACGAACACCGGGGAGCTGTTTTTT,CASSQGFVDRLQTNTGELFF
-,TRBJ2-5,-,TRBV3-1/TRBV3-2,TGTGCCAGCAGCGCCAACCTAGGTGGGGAGACCCAGTACTTC,CASSANLGGETQYF
TRBD1,TRBJ2-6,-,TRBV25-1,TGTGCCAGCAGTGCGATAAGGACAGGTCCTGGGGCCAACGTCCTGACTTTC,CASSAIRTGPGANVLTF
-,TRBJ2-1,-,TRBV10-3,TGTGCCATCAGTAAGGACAGCGCGTGGGAGCAGTTCTTC,CAISKDSAWEQFF
-,TRBJ2-3,-,TRBV10-3,TGTGCCATCAGTGAAACCGCCTCGGCTCGTGATACGCAGTATTTT,CAISETASARDTQYF
TRBD1,TRBJ2-7,-,TRBV10-1,TGCGCCAGTTCCGACAGGGATAGAGGGGGCCTCTACGAGCAGTACTTC,CASSDRDRGGLYEQYF
-,TRBJ2-7,once,TRBV6-1,TGTGCCAGCAGTGAAGTTTACACAAGCTCCTACGAGCAGTACTTC,CASSEVYTSSYEQYF
-,TRBJ2-2,-,TRBV11-3,TGTGCCAGCAGCTTAATCGCCGGGGAGCTGTTTTTT,CASSLIAGELFF
-,TRBJ2-4,-,TRBV4-1,TGCGCCAGCAGCCACCCAGGGACGGCGCCATTAGCCAAAAACATTCAGTACTTC,CASSHPGTAPLAKNIQYF
-,TRBJ2-3,-,TRBV9,TGTGCCAGCAGCAAGTGGGGTGAAGGTGCAGATACGCAGTATTTT,CASSKWGEGADTQYF
-,TRBJ2-3,-,TRBV7-2,TGTGCCAGCAGCTTCGGGGGCGCAGATACGCAGTATTTT,CASSFGGADTQYF
-,TRBJ2-7,few,TRBV5-4,TGTGCCAGCAGCTTGGCCCAAATCGGACAGCTACTTTGGGAGCAGTACTTC,CASSLAQIGQLLWEQYF
-,TRBJ2-5,-,TRBV7-2,TGTGCCAGCAGCTTAGTCCAAGAGTTTGGGACCCAGTACTTC,CASSLVQEFGTQYF
TRBD2,TRBJ2-1,-,TRBV7-2,TGTGCCAGCAGCCGGACTAGCGGGAGCCTCTACAATGAGCAGTTCTTC,CASSRTSGSLYNEQFF
TRBD2,TRBJ2-2,few,TRBV4-1,TGCGCCAGCAGCCAAGCTAGCGGGAGTTTGGACGGGGAGCTGTTTTTT,CASSQASGSLDGELFF
-,TRBJ2-1,-,TRBV7-9,TGTGCCAGCAGCCCAACAGTTAAGGCTAATGAGCAGTTCTTC,CASSPTVKANEQFF
-,TRBJ2-7,-,TRBV19,TGTGCCAGTAGTCGGGGGTACGAGCAGTACTTC,CASSRGYEQYF
TRBD1,TRBJ2-5,few,TRBV5-5,TGTGCCAGCAGCATAACAGGGGGACAGGGGGCTGAGACCCAGTACTTC,CASSITGGQGAETQYF
-,TRBJ1-2,few,TRBV6-2/TRBV6-3,TGTGCCAGCAGTATAAACTTCAGGGATGGCTACACCTTC,CASSINFRDGYTF
TRBD1,TRBJ1-2,-,TRBV19,TGTGCCAGTAGTATCCCATTCCGCCGGACAGGGGCCCTCTATGGCTACACCTTC,CASSIPFRRTGALYGYTF
-,TRBJ1-1,-,TRBV3-1/TRBV3-2,TGTGCCAGCAGCCAAGTAAGGGACTCCACTGAAGCTTTCTTT,CASSQVRDSTEAFF
-,TRBJ1-4,-,TRBV2,TGTGCCAGCAGTGAGGGGGGGGCATTACCCGAAAAACTGTTTTTT,CASSEGGALPEKLFF
TRBD1,TRBJ1-2,-,TRBV6-5,TGTGCCAGCAGCGGGACAGGAGGAGGCTACACCTTC,CASSGTGGGYTF
-,TRBJ2-7,-,TRBV10-3,TGTGCCATCAGTGTGGGCAGTTTAGCCTACGAGCAGTACTTC,CAISVGSLAYEQYF